Below, 24 T cell receptor beta chains from the same sample are listed, as sequenced in a study of molecular identifiers for immune sequencing clone quantification. TCRdb passed the PCR reads through MiXCR, listing each CDR3 protein once. The sample has 550,000 to 750,000 distinct CDR3 sequences, less than 20% seen once. The sequencing input was naive CD8+ T cells from blood, with Jurkat cell RNA spiked in. Subset in this sample: FACS-sorted CD8+CD4-CCR7+CD45RA+ naive T cells. The receptors shown here come from a human donor in good health. Some libraries in this study had Jurkat cell RNA spiked in.

Worth noting for this clonotype: A much larger clone differs by one base, so this may be a read error. The chain is built from TRBV5-6 and TRBJ2-7; 7 bases agree with TRBD2. Trimming removed 4 bases from V and 9 bases from J; junction bases left unmatched: 10. Germline-derived CDR1 and CDR2 are SGHDT and YYEEEE. The CDR3 loop spans 13 amino acids. Written as DNA, the CDR3 is TGTGCCAGCAGCCTCGAACCGACGGGGGGGCAGTACTTC. It yields the protein CASSLEPTGGQYF. Combining the CDR3 with reference TRBV5-6 and TRBJ2-7 gives the whole variable domain DAGVTQSPTHLIKTRGQQVTLRCSPKSGHDTVSWYQQALGQGPQFIFQYYEEEERQRGNFPDRFSGHQFPNYSSELNVNALLLGDSALYLCASSLEPTGGQYFGPGTRLTVT.

The chain is built from TRBV4-1 and TRBJ1-5; D is ambiguous. This CDR3 spans 13 amino acids. From germline, CDR1 is MGHRA and CDR2 YSYEKL. V dropped 1 base and J dropped 6 bases, with 7 bases sitting between them. CDR3 coding DNA: TGCGCCAGCAGCCAAGCTACTGTTCAGCCCCAGCATTTT. This codes for CASSQATVQPQHF.

V and J are TRBV6-5 and TRBJ2-1, with D tentatively TRBD1 or TRBD2 (5 bases each). V was trimmed by 2 bases and J by 11 bases, leaving 13 bases between them. CDR3 length: 13 amino acids. The germline V gene has CDR1 MNHEY and CDR2 SVGAGI. The CDR3 DNA follows: TGTGCCAGCAGTTACCCCGGGGCGCTGCAGCAGTTCTTC. It translates to CASSYPGALQQFF.

This clonotype was observed a handful of times. V gene TRBV5-1 combines with J gene TRBJ1-5; D might be TRBD1 (5 bases). CDR1 SGHRS and CDR2 YFSETQ come from the germline V gene. The CDR3 consists of 15 residues. This CDR3 is CPLRESGRYNQPQHF. DNA of the CDR3: TGCCCCCTAAGAGAGTCGGGGCGCTACAATCAGCCCCAGCATTTT.

The chain combines TRBV6-1 with TRBJ1-1, with D perhaps matching TRBD1 (6 bases). V lost 2 bases and J lost 0, with 13 bases in between. CDR1 and CDR2 from the germline V gene are MNHNS and SASEGT. The CDR3 spans 16 residues. CDR3 sequence reads: CASSENRGHVNTEAFF. The CDR3 DNA sequence: TGTGCCAGCAGTGAAAATCGGGGGCATGTGAACACTGAAGCTTTCTTT.

This clonotype was counted ten times or more. The V gene is TRBV28, the J gene TRBJ2-7, with D maybe TRBD1 (6 bases). V lost 11 bases and J 7 bases, leaving 18 bases between the germline ends. CDR3 length: 12 residues. Germline V lookup: CDR1 MDHEN, CDR2 SYDVKM. CDR3: CAGQGQTGEQYF. The CDR3 DNA reads as TGTGCCGGCCAGGGGCAGACGGGGGAGCAGTACTTC.

This clonotype was seen a few times. The chain combines TRBV20-1 with TRBJ1-1; D is perhaps TRBD1 (5 bases). CDR1 is DFQATT, CDR2 SNEGSKA, per germline (reference sequence). There are 13 residues in the CDR3. The V end was cut by 7 bases, the J end by 4 bases, with 16 bases between. The CDR3: CSEKTRDGTEAFF. In DNA, the CDR3 is TGCAGTGAGAAGACCCGGGACGGCACTGAAGCTTTCTTT.

Of note for this clonotype: At one end, the junction sequence differs from germline, possibly due to a read error. The chain employs TRBV6-2 or TRBV6-3 and TRBJ1-5; the D is unclear. This CDR3 is built from 12 residues. CDR1 MNHEY and CDR2 SVGEGT come from the germline V gene. The DNA of the CDR3 is TGTGCCAGCAGTCCAACCAATCGGCCCCAGCATTTT. As protein: CASSPTNRPQHF.

On this clonotype: This could be a read error, since a much larger clone is one nucleotide away. The J gene is TRBJ2-7, the V gene TRBV5-6; D may be TRBD2 (6 bases). V was trimmed by 3 bases and J by 2 bases, leaving 12 bases between them. The CDR3 contains 14 residues. CDR1 and CDR2 from the germline V gene are SGHDT and YYEEEE. CDR3 nucleotide sequence: TGTGCCAGCAGCTCGTTCGGGAGCGCCTACGAGCAGTACTTC. Translation gives CASSSFGSAYEQYF.

This clonotype was picked up a small number of times. This chain uses TRBV7-9 with TRBJ2-2; D is possibly TRBD1 (5 bases). The germline V gene has CDR1 SEHNR and CDR2 FQNEAQ (reference sequence). V shed 8 bases and J shed 4 bases, with 23 bases lying between them. This CDR3 contains 17 residues. Written as DNA, the CDR3 is TGTGCCAGCGACCGGACGGCGAGCAGGGCGCCCACCGGGGAGCTGTTTTTT. Protein product: CASDRTASRAPTGELFF.

The chain couples TRBV7-9 to TRBJ1-1; D is uncertain. CDR3 length equals 15 residues. Per germline, CDR1 SEHNR and CDR2 FQNEAQ (reference sequence). V gave up 5 bases and J gave up 1 base, with 14 bases separating them. The chain's CDR3 is CASSIRYRGNTEAFF. CDR3 sequence (DNA): TGTGCCAGCAGCATCCGATACAGAGGGAACACTGAAGCTTTCTTT.

Notes on this clonotype: This may arise from a read error, as a much more abundant clone is one base away. The rearrangement links TRBV7-3 to TRBJ1-1; a weak D match, TRBD1 (6 bases). V was clipped by 4 bases and J by 4 bases, with 13 bases between them. Germline values: CDR1 SGHTA, CDR2 FQGTGA. This CDR3 is 14 amino acids long. The CDR3 reads CASSSQQGITEAFF. The CDR3 DNA reads TGTGCCAGCAGCTCACAGCAGGGGATCACTGAAGCTTTCTTT. Variable domain in full (rest from reference TRBV7-3 and TRBJ1-1): GAGVSQTPSNKVTEKGKYVELRCDPISGHTALYWYRQSLGQGPEFLIYFQGTGAADDSGLPNDRFFAVRPEGSVSTLKIQRTERGDSAVYLCASSSQQGITEAFFGQGTRLTVV.

As concerns this clonotype: Possible read error: a much larger clone is one base away. The chain links TRBV6-5 to TRBJ2-3; D is ambiguous. The CDR3 totals 14 residues. V lost 0 bases and J lost 8, with 12 bases in between. CDR1 and CDR2 (germline): MNHEY, SVGAGI. Here the CDR3 DNA reads TGTGCCAGCAGTTACTCTTCCGATGTGGGTACGCAGTATTTT. It codes for CASSYSSDVGTQYF.

Worth noting for this clonotype: This may be a read error: a much more frequent sequence differs by one nucleotide. The V call is TRBV30, the J call TRBJ2-6, with D perhaps TRBD1 (6 bases). The CDR3 has 15 residues. From germline, CDR1 is GTSNPN and CDR2 SVGIG (reference sequence). CDR3 sequence reads: CAWRQGLSGADVLTF. CDR3 DNA: TGTGCCTGGAGGCAGGGGCTAAGTGGGGCCGACGTCCTGACTTTC.

This chain links TRBV10-3 with TRBJ1-1; D perhaps matches TRBD1 (5 bases). V was trimmed by 2 bases and J by 4 bases, leaving 5 bases between them. CDR1 is ENHRY, CDR2 SYGVKD, per germline. There are 12 residues in the CDR3. DNA for the CDR3: TGTGCCATCAGTGAGGGGGCCACTGAAGCTTTCTTT. This sequence encodes CAISEGATEAFF.

This clonotype was counted ten times or more. The chain employs TRBV9 and TRBJ2-7; TRBD1 might be the D (5 bases). Germline CDR1 reads SGDLS; CDR2 reads YYNGEE. With 3 bases removed from V and 4 bases from J, the gap between germline ends came to 14 bases. The CDR3 sequence is 14 residues long. CDR3 protein: CASSGSGLSYEQYF. In DNA form, the CDR3 reads TGTGCCAGCAGCGGGTCAGGGTTATCATACGAGCAGTACTTC.

The table lists this clonotype with many counts. Compared with germline, one end of the junction differs, possibly owing to a read error. The chain combines TRBV6-5 with TRBJ2-3; 9 bases map to TRBD2. This CDR3 is built from 18 residues. Germline CDR1 MNHEY, CDR2 SVGAGI. This CDR3 is CASRYYGTSPTGTDTQYF. The DNA of the CDR3 is TGTGCCAGCAGATACTACGGGACTAGCCCAACCGGCACAGATACGCAGTATTTT.

In the case of this clonotype: One end of the junction fails to match germline, which may point to a read error. The CDR3 is CAGSQTSGVHNKQFF. For the CDR3, the DNA is TGTGCCGGCAGCCAGACTAGCGGGGTCCACAATAAGCAGTTCTTC. This sequence joins TRBV7-9 and TRBJ2-1; 11 bases are a match to TRBD2. The germline V gene encodes CDR1 SEHNR and CDR2 FQNEAQ (reference sequence). The CDR3 has 15 amino acids.

Only a few counts were recorded for this clonotype. The V and J genes are TRBV28 and TRBJ2-1; 14 nucleotides agree with TRBD2. Germline-derived CDR1 and CDR2 are MDHEN and SYDVKM. J gave up 8 bases and V 6 bases, and 12 bases lay outside the gene matches. This CDR3 region has 17 residues. CDR3 residues: CASSRERTSGRKDEQFF. For the CDR3, the DNA is TGTGCCAGCAGCCGTGAACGGACTAGCGGGAGGAAGGATGAGCAGTTCTTC.

This clonotype occurred many times. This chain links TRBV28 with TRBJ2-7; 7 nucleotides line up with TRBD2. V shed 3 bases and J 3 bases; nucleotides not matched to a gene: 8. The germline gives CDR1 MDHEN, CDR2 SYDVKM. The CDR3 is 15 residues long. CDR3 in amino acids: CASSFVASGVYEQYF. The CDR3 bases are TGTGCCAGCAGTTTCGTAGCTAGCGGAGTCTACGAGCAGTACTTC.

The table lists this clonotype with many counts. V and J are TRBV7-9 and TRBJ2-6, with TRBD1 matching over 8 bases. The CDR3 runs 15 residues. Germline CDR1 reads SEHNR; CDR2 reads FQNEAQ (reference sequence). Trimming took 4 bases from V and 5 from J; bases not matched to a gene: 4. The DNA for the CDR3 is TGTGCCAGCAGCTCTCAGGGGGCGAGGGCCAACGTCCTGACTTTC. This sequence encodes CASSSQGARANVLTF. The variable domain in full, with the rest retrieved from reference TRBV7-9 and TRBJ2-6, is DTGVSQNPRHKITKRGQNVTFRCDPISEHNRLYWYRQTLGQGPEFLTYFQNEAQLEKSRLLSDRFSAERPKGSFSTLEIQRTEQGDSAMYLCASSSQGARANVLTFGAGSRLTVL.

On this clonotype itself: A much larger clonotype is one base distant, so this may be a read error. The J gene is TRBJ2-4, the V gene TRBV2; D perhaps matches TRBD1 (5 bases). The CDR3 consists of 16 residues. Germline V lookup: CDR1 SNHLY, CDR2 FYNNEI. DNA of the CDR3: TGTGTCAGCAGTGAAGGGGTAACCCTAGCCAAAAACATTCAGTACTTC. It yields the protein CVSSEGVTLAKNIQYF.

This clonotype was seen a few times. This sequence joins TRBV28 and TRBJ2-1; weak D call: TRBD1 (5 bases). Trimming cost V 1 base and J 9 bases, with 7 bases left between them. Germline loops: CDR1 MDHEN, CDR2 SYDVKM. This CDR3 region has 12 residues. The CDR3 DNA reads as TGTGCCAGCAGTTTATTTCAGGGTGAGCAGTTCTTC. This translates into CASSLFQGEQFF.

This clonotype was counted many times. The V gene is TRBV27, the J gene TRBJ1-6, with D unresolved. Germline CDR1 MNHEY, CDR2 SMNVEV (reference sequence). The CDR3 extends over 16 amino acids. V was trimmed by 4 bases and J by 4 bases, leaving 14 bases between them. CDR3 sequence reads: CASSSKDFTYNSPLHF. DNA of the CDR3: TGTGCCAGCAGTTCAAAAGACTTTACTTATAATTCACCCCTCCACTTT.